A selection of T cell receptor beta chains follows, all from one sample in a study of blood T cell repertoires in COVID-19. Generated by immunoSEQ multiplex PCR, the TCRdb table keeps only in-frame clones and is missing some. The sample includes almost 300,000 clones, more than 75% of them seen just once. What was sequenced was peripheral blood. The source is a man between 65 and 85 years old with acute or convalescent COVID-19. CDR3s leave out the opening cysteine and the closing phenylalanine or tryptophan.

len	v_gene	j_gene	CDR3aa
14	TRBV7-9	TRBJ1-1	ASSFYRLSKGTEAF
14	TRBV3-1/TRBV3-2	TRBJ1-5	ASSRGQDVSNQPQH
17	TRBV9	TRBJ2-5	ASSLGGTGGGGRRETQY
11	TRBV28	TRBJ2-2	ASSLGGTGELF
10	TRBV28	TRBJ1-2	ATSRGNYGYT
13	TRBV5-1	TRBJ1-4	ASSPQGAGGEKLF
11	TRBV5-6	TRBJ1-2	ASSYTPNYGYT
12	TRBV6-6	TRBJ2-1	ASSYRTGNNEQF
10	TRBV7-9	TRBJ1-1	ASSLEAFEAF
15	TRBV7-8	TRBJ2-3	ASSLPLGGSSTDTQY
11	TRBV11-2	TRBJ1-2	ASSHRGYYGYT
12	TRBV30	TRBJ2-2	AWSGQGRVGELF
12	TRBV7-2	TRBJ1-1	ASSSATGSGEAF
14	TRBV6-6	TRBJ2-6	ASSRNRGAGANVLT
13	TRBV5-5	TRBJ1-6	ASSLGVEGNSPLH
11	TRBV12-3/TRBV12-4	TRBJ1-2	ASSLTGAYGYT
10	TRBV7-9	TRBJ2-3	AARAGMDTQY
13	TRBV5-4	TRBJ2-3	ASSLPGTYTDTQY
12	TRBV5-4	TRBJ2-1	ASSLRGEYNEQF
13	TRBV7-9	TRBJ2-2	ASSLGQGNTGELF
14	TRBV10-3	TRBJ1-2	AISESQGTSGYGYT
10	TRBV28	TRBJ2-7	ASWRDSYEQY
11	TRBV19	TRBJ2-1	ASTQGRRNEQF
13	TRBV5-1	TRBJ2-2	ASSLERGHTGELF
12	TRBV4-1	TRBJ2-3	ARGIAGRTDTQY
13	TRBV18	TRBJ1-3	ASSPSQDRAYTIY
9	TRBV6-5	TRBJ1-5	ASAIYQPQH
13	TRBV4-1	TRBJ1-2	ASSQGQGMRYGYT
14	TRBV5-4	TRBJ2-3	ASTGPLVDPTDTQY